A single T cell receptor (beta chain) is shown here with its context. Its antigen is currently unknown. Here immunoSEQ multiplex PCR was the method, and the copy in TCRdb shows in-frame clones only, minus some. The sample lists 140,000 or so clones; approximately 86% were seen once. The data belong to a study of T cell responses to AZD1222 COVID-19 vaccine. The study, taken as a whole, reports: Clonal diversity was possibly underestimated, and white British individuals and females predominated among donors.

CDR1 is GTSNPN and CDR2 is SVGIG in the germline V gene (reference sequence). There are 14 residues in the CDR3. V shed 2 bases and J 6 bases; nucleotides not matched to a gene: 4. The genes are TRBV30 and TRBJ1-4; 9 nucleotides match TRBD1. Source: peripheral blood, taken 28 days after the second dose of the MenACWY control vaccine. The sequence was collected from an adult who received the MenACWY meningococcal vaccine as a control. CDR3 bases: TGTGCCTGGAGTTCCGGGACAGGGTATGAAAAACTGTTTTTT. It yields the protein CAWSSGTGYEKLFF.